Following are 24 T cell receptor beta chains from one sample sequenced in a study of control samples from healthy donors and cancer patients. Method: immunoSEQ multiplex PCR; TCRdb's copy keeps in-frame clones and lacks some. The sample shows around 130,000 clones, around 89% of them seen only once. The sequenced sample was blood. These receptors all come from a man aged 45-65 years in good health.

The genes are TRBV7-2 and TRBJ1-2; maybe TRBD1 (6 bases). The germline CDR1 and CDR2 sequences are SGHTA and FQGNSA. V was cut by 10 bases and J by 8 bases, with 38 bases left in between. This CDR3 is 19 amino acids long. The CDR3 nucleotides are TGTGCCACCAGGGGAGGTTCCCCGGACAACAGCATTCAACTATGGGGCTACACCTTC. Its translation is CATRGGSPDNSIQLWGYTF. Together with reference TRBV7-2 and TRBJ1-2, the CDR3 gives the full variable domain: GAGVSQSPSNKVTEKGKDVELRCDPISGHTALYWYRQSLGQGLEFLIYFQGNSAPDKSGLPSDRFSAERTGGSVSTLTIQRTQQEDSAVYLCATRGGSPDNSIQLWGYTFGSGTRLTVV.

V usage is TRBV7-2 and J usage is TRBJ2-7, with 7 bases identical to TRBD2. CDR1 is SGHTA and CDR2 is FQGNSA in the germline V gene. Trimming at V came to 3 bases and at J to 4 bases, leaving 9 bases not matched to a gene. The length of the CDR3 is 15 residues. CDR3 sequence reads: CASSFGRGSYYEQYF. CDR3 nucleotides: TGTGCCAGCAGCTTCGGGCGGGGGTCTTATTACGAGCAGTACTTC.

V usage is TRBV24-1 and J usage is TRBJ1-5, with 9 bases matching TRBD1. The germline CDR1 and CDR2 sequences are KGHDR and SFDVKD. This CDR3 comprises 14 residues. Trimming removed 7 bases from V and 3 bases from J; junction bases left unmatched: 3. The CDR3 DNA reads TGTGCCACCAGAGGACAGGGGTCCAATCAGCCCCAGCATTTT. It is translated as CATRGQGSNQPQHF.

About this clone itself: Other DNA sequences from this sample encode an identical CDR3 as well. V gene TRBV5-1 combines with J gene TRBJ2-2; perhaps TRBD1 as D (6 bases). Germline V gene lookup returns CDR1 SGHRS and CDR2 YFSETQ. CDR3 size: 15 residues. Trimming pared 3 bases from V and 4 bases from J, leaving 13 bases between. Here the CDR3 reads CASSSGQGSTGELFF. The CDR3 DNA is TGCGCCAGCAGCTCCGGCCAGGGGAGCACCGGGGAGCTGTTTTTT.

The rearrangement uses TRBV4-1 and TRBJ1-1, with TRBD1 matching over 9 bases. Germline CDR1 is MGHRA and CDR2 is YSYEKL. Trimming cost V 1 base and J 3 bases; bases outside gene matches: 3. The CDR3 extends over 15 amino acids. DNA for the CDR3: TGCGCCAGCAGCCAAGGGACAGGGGATGACACTGAAGCTTTCTTT. It translates to CASSQGTGDDTEAFF.

This chain connects TRBV5-1 to TRBJ1-2; 12 bases match TRBD1. CDR3 length equals 15 residues. J gave up 5 bases and V 3 bases, and 5 bases lay outside the gene matches. Germline V gives CDR1 SGHRS, CDR2 YFSETQ. CDR3 loop: CASSSRDRGLYGYTF. The CDR3 DNA follows: TGCGCCAGCAGCTCGCGGGACAGGGGGCTATATGGCTACACCTTC.

V is TRBV11-2 and J is TRBJ1-1; 7 bases line up with TRBD1. V gave up 1 base and J gave up 0 bases; unmatched junction bases: 5. The length of the CDR3 is 16 residues. Germline V gene lookup returns CDR1 SGHAT and CDR2 FQNNGV. CDR3 protein: CASSLGGTGVNTEAFF. The CDR3 region has the DNA TGTGCCAGCAGCTTAGGGGGAACAGGGGTGAACACTGAAGCTTTCTTT. Based on the CDR3 plus reference TRBV11-2 and TRBJ1-1, the full variable domain is EAGVAQSPRYKIIEKRQSVAFWCNPISGHATLYWYQQILGQGPKLLIQFQNNGVVDDSQLPKDRFSAERLKGVDSTLKIQPAKLEDSAVYLCASSLGGTGVNTEAFFGQGTRLTVV.

The chain joins TRBV9 to TRBJ2-2; 10 bases are a match to TRBD2. This CDR3 has 15 residues. CDR1 is SGDLS and CDR2 is YYNGEE in the germline V gene. The J segment lost 6 bases and the V segment lost 0 bases, leaving 2 bases of the junction unmatched. This CDR3 is CASSVELAGSGELFF. The CDR3 DNA follows: TGTGCCAGCAGCGTAGAACTAGCGGGGTCCGGGGAGCTGTTTTTT.

A single count supports this clone. At one end, the junction sequence differs from germline, possibly due to a read error. V and J are TRBV6-5 and TRBJ1-5; a weak D match, TRBD1 (5 bases). The CDR3 runs 15 residues. Germline V gene data show CDR1 as MNHEY and CDR2 as SVGAGI. The CDR3 is CASKPGGWGNQPQHF. The DNA of the CDR3 is TGTGCCAGCAAGCCCGGTGGGTGGGGCAATCAACCCCAGCATTTT.

V and J are TRBV18 and TRBJ2-1; TRBD1 might be the D (5 bases). The CDR3 totals 12 residues. Trimming cost V 3 bases and J 12 bases, with 12 bases left between them. Per the germline V gene, CDR1 is KGHSH and CDR2 is LQKENI. The CDR3, as DNA: TGTGCCAGCTCACCCCTGACAGTCGGGCAGTTCTTC. Its protein product is CASSPLTVGQFF. Full variable domain (remainder filled in from reference TRBV18 and TRBJ2-1): NAGVMQNPRHLVRRRGQEARLRCSPMKGHSHVYWYRQLPEEGLKFMVYLQKENIIDESGMPKERFSAEFPKEGPSILRIQQVVRGDSAAYFCASSPLTVGQFFGPGTRLTVL.

V and J are TRBV2 and TRBJ1-3; the match to TRBD1 covers 7 bases. The ends lost 3 bases at V and 0 bases at J; junction bases unmatched: 8. The CDR3 runs to 17 residues. Germline-derived CDR1 and CDR2 are SNHLY and FYNNEI. The CDR3 DNA follows: TGTGCCAGCAGTGAGTGGGACAGTCCGAGCTCTGGAAACACCATATATTTT. Protein sequence: CASSEWDSPSSGNTIYF.

The sample holds one count of this clone. The V gene is TRBV18, the J gene TRBJ1-1, with D maybe TRBD1 (6 bases). CDR1 and CDR2 from the germline V gene are KGHSH and LQKENI. The CDR3 extends over 15 amino acids. V was cut by 4 bases and J by 1 base, with 13 bases left in between. The DNA of the CDR3 is TGTGCCAGCTCACGCGGGGGCGGACAGAACACTGAAGCTTTCTTT. Protein product: CASSRGGGQNTEAFF.

V is TRBV2 and J is TRBJ2-3; 14 bases map to TRBD2. The CDR3 length is 16 residues. Germline V gene sequence: CDR1 SNHLY, CDR2 FYNNEI. V lost 1 base, J lost 6 bases, and 3 bases stayed unmatched. The CDR3 sequence: CASSEGLAGGPDTQYF. In nucleotides, the CDR3 is TGTGCCAGCAGTGAAGGACTAGCGGGGGGGCCCGATACGCAGTATTTT.

The rearrangement uses TRBV4-1 and TRBJ1-6; tentatively, D is TRBD1 (6 bases). CDR1 and CDR2 (germline): MGHRA, YSYEKL. V lost 0 bases to trimming and J lost 9 bases, with 15 bases between them. The CDR3 is made up of 16 amino acids. The CDR3 DNA reads TGCGCCAGCAGCCAAGATCAGGGGAGGCAGGCTTCACCCCTCCACTTT. As protein: CASSQDQGRQASPLHF.

About this clone: An end of the junction does not agree with germline; a read error may underlie this. Other nucleotide sequences in the sample specify the same CDR3. The chain joins TRBV6-6 to TRBJ2-7; D might be TRBD1 or TRBD2, each matching 5 bases. The CDR3 consists of 13 residues. Looked up from germline, CDR1 is MNHNY and CDR2 is SVGAGI (reference sequence). In DNA, the CDR3 is TGTGCCAGTAGTTACGCTCTGGGGACCGAGCAGTACTTC. Its protein product is CASSYALGTEQYF.

This chain uses TRBV19 with TRBJ1-2, with 7 bases lining up with TRBD1. The CDR3 sequence is 15 residues long. V shed 2 bases and J 2 bases; nucleotides not matched to a gene: 5. CDR1 is LNHDA, CDR2 SQIVND, per germline (reference sequence). The CDR3 loop is CASSIKGTENYGYTF. The CDR3 DNA is TGTGCCAGTAGTATAAAAGGGACAGAAAACTATGGCTACACCTTC.

The rearrangement joins TRBV11-2 to TRBJ2-7, with D possibly TRBD1 on 6 matching bases. The CDR3 has 13 residues. With 5 bases removed from V and 7 bases from J, the gap between germline ends came to 15 bases. Germline V gene sequence: CDR1 SGHAT, CDR2 FQNNGV. CDR3 region: CASSTRQVEEQYF. CDR3 nucleotide sequence: TGTGCCAGCAGCACCCGACAGGTGGAGGAGCAGTACTTC. The full variable domain, with the rest looked up from reference TRBV11-2 and TRBJ2-7, is EAGVAQSPRYKIIEKRQSVAFWCNPISGHATLYWYQQILGQGPKLLIQFQNNGVVDDSQLPKDRFSAERLKGVDSTLKIQPAKLEDSAVYLCASSTRQVEEQYFGPGTRLTVT.

The rearrangement uses TRBV30 and TRBJ2-7; 10 nucleotides agree with TRBD1. CDR1 and CDR2 (germline): GTSNPN, SVGIG (reference sequence). With V trimmed by 5 bases and J by 1 base, 5 bases remained unmatched. This CDR3 has 14 residues. CDR3 in DNA: TGTGCCTGGGACGGACAGGGGGGATCCTACGAGCAGTACTTC. Amino acids: CAWDGQGGSYEQYF.

The chain combines TRBV7-2 with TRBJ2-3; 8 nucleotides agree with TRBD2. This CDR3 spans 16 amino acids. Germline loops: CDR1 SGHTA, CDR2 FQGNSA. With V trimmed by 1 base and J by 0 bases, 3 bases remained unmatched. CDR3 coding DNA: TGTGCCAGCAGCTTAGGGGTAGCGGGAAGCACAGATACGCAGTATTTT. Its protein is CASSLGVAGSTDTQYF.

V and J are TRBV7-9 and TRBJ1-2; D is undetermined. Germline V lookup: CDR1 SEHNR, CDR2 FQNEAQ (reference sequence). CDR3 length equals 12 residues. V gave up 2 bases and J gave up 2 bases, with 3 bases separating them. This CDR3 is CASSLNNYGYTF. For the CDR3, the DNA is TGTGCCAGCAGCTTAAACAACTATGGCTACACCTTC.

The rearrangement uses TRBV6-4 and TRBJ1-1; perhaps TRBD1 as D (6 bases). CDR3 length: 13 residues. Per the germline V gene, CDR1 is MRHNA and CDR2 is SNTAGT. V shed 3 bases and J shed 3 bases, with 8 bases lying between them. The CDR3 loop reads CASSETGYTEAFF. The CDR3 region has the DNA TGTGCCAGCAGTGAGACAGGCTACACTGAAGCTTTCTTT.

The V and J genes are TRBV29-1 and TRBJ1-3; no firm D call. Trimming removed 1 base at V and 0 bases at J, with 10 bases between. The CDR3 consists of 15 residues. Germline loops: CDR1 SQVTM, CDR2 ANQGSEA. The CDR3 loop is CSVEGTESSGNTIYF. In nucleotides, the CDR3 is TGCAGCGTTGAAGGGACGGAAAGCTCTGGAAACACCATATATTTT.

The chain couples TRBV4-1 to TRBJ2-3, with TRBD1 matching over 7 bases. V gave up 3 bases and J gave up 1 base; unmatched junction bases: 16. This CDR3 spans 19 amino acids. The germline V gene has CDR1 MGHRA and CDR2 YSYEKL. CDR3 protein: CASSHAKGTGVGRTDTQYF. DNA of the CDR3: TGCGCCAGCAGCCATGCAAAGGGTACAGGGGTAGGGCGCACAGATACGCAGTATTTT.

The V and J genes are TRBV12-3 or TRBV12-4 and TRBJ1-1; D not resolved. V dropped 3 bases and J dropped 5 bases, with 10 bases sitting between them. The CDR3 runs 13 residues. The DNA for the CDR3 is TGTGCCAGCAGTTTGGGAGCGCGGACTGAAGCTTTCTTT. Translating it yields CASSLGARTEAFF.